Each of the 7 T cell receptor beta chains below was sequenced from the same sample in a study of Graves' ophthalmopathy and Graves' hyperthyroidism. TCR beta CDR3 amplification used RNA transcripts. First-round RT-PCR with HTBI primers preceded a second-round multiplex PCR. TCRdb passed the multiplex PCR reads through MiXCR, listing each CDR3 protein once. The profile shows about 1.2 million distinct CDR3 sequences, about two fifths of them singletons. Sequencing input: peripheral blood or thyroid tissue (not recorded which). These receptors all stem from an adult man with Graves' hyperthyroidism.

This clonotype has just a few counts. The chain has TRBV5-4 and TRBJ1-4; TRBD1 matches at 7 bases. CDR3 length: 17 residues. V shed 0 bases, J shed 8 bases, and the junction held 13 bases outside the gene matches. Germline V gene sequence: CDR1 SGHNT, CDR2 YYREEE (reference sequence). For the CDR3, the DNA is TGTGCCAGCAGCTTGGGCCAAGGGGGCGTACGAGGGGAAAAACTGTTTTTT. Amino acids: CASSLGQGGVRGEKLFF.

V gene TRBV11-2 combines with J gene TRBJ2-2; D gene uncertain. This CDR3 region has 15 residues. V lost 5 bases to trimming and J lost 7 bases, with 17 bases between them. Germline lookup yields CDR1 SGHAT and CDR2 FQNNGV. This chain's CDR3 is CASSAAPSSYGELFF. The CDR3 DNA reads TGTGCCAGCAGCGCCGCTCCCAGCTCCTACGGGGAGCTGTTTTTT. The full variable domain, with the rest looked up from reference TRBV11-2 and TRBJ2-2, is EAGVAQSPRYKIIEKRQSVAFWCNPISGHATLYWYQQILGQGPKLLIQFQNNGVVDDSQLPKDRFSAERLKGVDSTLKIQPAKLEDSAVYLCASSAAPSSYGELFFGEGSRLTVL.

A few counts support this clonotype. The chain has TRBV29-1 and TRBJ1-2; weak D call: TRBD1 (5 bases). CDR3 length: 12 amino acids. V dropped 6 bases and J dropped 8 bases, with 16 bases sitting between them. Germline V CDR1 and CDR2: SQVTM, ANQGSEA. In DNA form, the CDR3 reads TGCAGCGTCCTCCATGTGGGGGGGGGCTACACCTTC. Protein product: CSVLHVGGGYTF.

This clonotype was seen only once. The CDR3 region has the DNA TGCGCCAGCAGCCATACTATATTAGGACTAGCGGGGGGCCGCGCCTACGAGCAGTACTTC. Protein sequence: CASSHTILGLAGGRAYEQYF. This chain uses TRBV4-1 with TRBJ2-7, with 14 bases fitting TRBD2. There are 20 residues in the CDR3. CDR1 and CDR2 (germline): MGHRA, YSYEKL. Trimming at V came to 3 bases and at J to 2 bases, leaving 15 bases not matched to a gene.

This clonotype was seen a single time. CDR3: CASSESRGGTHGYTF. DNA of the CDR3: TGTGCCAGCAGTGAATCTAGGGGGGGGACTCATGGCTACACCTTC. This rearrangement joins TRBV25-1 to TRBJ1-2; D perhaps matches TRBD1 (6 bases). Trimming left V 1 base short and J 6 bases short, with 15 bases between. The CDR3 is made up of 15 amino acids. Per germline, CDR1 MGHDK and CDR2 SYGVNS.

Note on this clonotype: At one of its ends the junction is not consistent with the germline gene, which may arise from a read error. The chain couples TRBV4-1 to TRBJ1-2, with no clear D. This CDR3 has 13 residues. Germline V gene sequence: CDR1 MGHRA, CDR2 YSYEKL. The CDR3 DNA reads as TGTGCCAGCAGCCAACCTGATACGTTTCGCTACACCTTC. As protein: CASSQPDTFRYTF.

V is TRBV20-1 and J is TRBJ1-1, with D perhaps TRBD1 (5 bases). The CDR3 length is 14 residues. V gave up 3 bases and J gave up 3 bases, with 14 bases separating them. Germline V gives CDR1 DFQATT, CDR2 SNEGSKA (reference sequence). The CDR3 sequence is CSASPGTEHTEAFF. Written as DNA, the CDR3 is TGCAGTGCTAGCCCCGGGACGGAACACACTGAAGCTTTCTTT.